The 14 T cell receptor beta chains in this list originate from one sample, sequenced in a study of CD4+ T cells in melanoma. Clones were read by immunoSEQ multiplex PCR, and TCRdb kept only the in-frame ones, dropping some. The sample consists of approximately 9,700 clones, about 59% of them appearing once. Sequencing input: cells from a culture (not recorded whether cultured in vitro). These receptors all come from a human donor with melanoma.

The chain couples TRBV5-6 to TRBJ1-2, with D uncertain. V lost 9 bases and J lost 0, with 15 bases in between. Germline V gene sequence: CDR1 SGHDT, CDR2 YYEEEE. CDR3 length: 14 residues. The CDR3 loop reads CATLGAEANYGYTF. CDR3 nucleotide sequence: TGTGCCACCCTGGGTGCTGAAGCTAACTATGGCTACACCTTC.

The chain joins TRBV5-4 to TRBJ2-7; 9 bases align to TRBD2. Germline CDR1 and CDR2: SGHNT and YYREEE (reference sequence). The CDR3 loop spans 16 amino acids. V lost 7 bases to trimming and J lost 2 bases; unmatched junction nucleotides: 13. CDR3 coding DNA: TGTGCCAGCGGCGACCAGCGGGGGGCTAGCACCTACGAGCAGTACTTC. Residues: CASGDQRGASTYEQYF.

This clone occurred a few times. The gene calls are TRBV7-2 and TRBJ1-3; possible D gene TRBD1, 6 bases. The V and J ends lost 2 bases and 2 bases respectively, with 10 bases between them. The CDR3 is 15 amino acids. Per the germline V gene, CDR1 is SGHTA and CDR2 is FQGNSA. The CDR3 spells CASSLSWDTGNTIYF. The CDR3 DNA follows: TGTGCCAGCAGCTTATCTTGGGACACTGGAAACACCATATATTTT.

The V call is TRBV10-3, the J call TRBJ2-2, with TRBD2 identical over 9 bases. V lost 3 bases to trimming and J lost 6 bases; unmatched junction nucleotides: 8. Germline-derived CDR1 and CDR2 are ENHRY and SYGVKD. The CDR3 extends over 16 amino acids. CDR3 nucleotides: TGTGCCATCAGTGATACGAGCGGGGGGCGAGCCGGGGAGCTGTTTTTT. Translation gives CAISDTSGGRAGELFF.

This sequence joins TRBV30 and TRBJ2-1; 7 nucleotides agree with TRBD1. V lost 4 bases and J lost 1; bases outside the gene matches: 4. CDR3 size: 14 residues. Per germline, CDR1 GTSNPN and CDR2 SVGIG (reference sequence). The CDR3 nucleotides read TGTGCCTGGACTAAGGGGGCTTCCTACAATGAGCAGTTCTTC. This sequence encodes CAWTKGASYNEQFF.

V is TRBV27 and J is TRBJ2-3; D perhaps matches TRBD2 (7 bases). The germline V and J ends were trimmed by 3 bases and 1 base, with 26 bases remaining between them. This CDR3 is 20 amino acids long. Germline V gene data show CDR1 as MNHEY and CDR2 as SMNVEV (reference sequence). The DNA for the CDR3 is TGTGCCAGCAGTTTCCTGAGGCGCGGTCGCGGGGGCGCGGGCACAGATACGCAGTATTTT. It translates to CASSFLRRGRGGAGTDTQYF.

The CDR3 coding sequence is TGCGCCAGCAGCTTGGCCGGCAGTCTGAACACTGAAGCTTTCTTT. It is translated as CASSLAGSLNTEAFF. The chain joins TRBV5-1 to TRBJ1-1, with D hard to call. Germline V gene data show CDR1 as SGHRS and CDR2 as YFSETQ. The V end was cut by 0 bases, the J end by 0 bases, with 9 bases between. The CDR3 runs to 15 residues.

The chain has TRBV15 and TRBJ1-6; weak D call: TRBD1 (5 bases). CDR1 is LNHNV, CDR2 YYDKDF, per germline (reference sequence). CDR3 length: 16 residues. Trimming shortened V by 0 bases and J by 9 bases, and 15 bases separated the two germline ends. This CDR3 is CATSRDSAGPRSPLHF. CDR3 DNA sequence: TGTGCCACCAGCAGAGACTCGGCAGGGCCCCGTTCACCCCTCCACTTT.

CDR3 residues: CASSLVLGAVPQHF. CDR3 coding DNA: TGTGCCAGCAGCTTAGTTTTAGGGGCTGTGCCCCAGCATTTT. The chain employs TRBV7-8 and TRBJ1-5, with D possibly being TRBD1 (5 bases). There are 14 residues in the CDR3. Germline CDR1 and CDR2: SGHVS and FQNEAQ. Between the trimmed V and J ends, which lost 1 base and 9 bases, there was a span of 13 bases.

J is TRBJ2-1 and V is TRBV10-2; D may be TRBD2 (6 bases). The CDR3 spans 13 residues. The germline V and J ends were trimmed by 3 bases and 6 bases, with 9 bases remaining between them. From germline, CDR1 is WSHSY and CDR2 SAAADI. CDR3 sequence (DNA): TGCGCCAGCAGTGAAGAGACTAGCAATGAGCAGTTCTTC. It yields the protein CASSEETSNEQFF.

CDR3 sequence reads: CASSPSIRGANTEAFF. In nucleotides, the CDR3 is TGTGCCAGTAGTCCCAGTATTCGGGGGGCGAACACTGAAGCTTTCTTT. This rearrangement joins TRBV19 to TRBJ1-1; D might be TRBD1 (6 bases). Germline lookup yields CDR1 LNHDA and CDR2 SQIVND (reference sequence). V gave up 5 bases and J gave up 1 base, with 17 bases separating them. This CDR3 contains 16 residues.

The genes are TRBV19 and TRBJ1-5, with 10 bases fitting TRBD1. This CDR3 comprises 15 residues. V gave up 9 bases and J gave up 5 bases; unmatched junction bases: 10. Germline-derived CDR1 and CDR2 are LNHDA and SQIVND (reference sequence). Here the CDR3 reads CASSSRGQGHQPQHF. CDR3 sequence (DNA): TGTGCCAGCTCCTCGCGGGGACAGGGGCATCAGCCCCAGCATTTT. Full variable domain (missing parts from reference TRBV19 and TRBJ1-5): DGGITQSPKYLFRKEGQNVTLSCEQNLNHDAMYWYRQDPGQGLRLIYYSQIVNDFQKGDIAEGYSVSREKKESFPLTVTSAQKNPTAFYLCASSSRGQGHQPQHFGDGTRLSIL.

This chain joins TRBV2 and TRBJ2-1; the D gene could be TRBD1 or TRBD2 (5 bases each). From germline, CDR1 is SNHLY and CDR2 FYNNEI. V was clipped by 3 bases and J by 4 bases, with 16 bases between them. The CDR3 has 16 residues. This CDR3 is CASSEWGTGRYNEQFF. CDR3 coding DNA: TGTGCCAGCAGTGAGTGGGGGACGGGTAGATACAATGAGCAGTTCTTC.

The chain recombines TRBV5-6 with TRBJ1-5, with D unresolved. The germline V gene encodes CDR1 SGHDT and CDR2 YYEEEE. This CDR3 region has 15 residues. Between the trimmed V and J ends, which lost 0 bases and 3 bases, there was a span of 10 bases. DNA for the CDR3: TGTGCCAGCAGCTTGGAAAGGGCCCCCAATCAGCCCCAGCATTTT. Translation: CASSLERAPNQPQHF.